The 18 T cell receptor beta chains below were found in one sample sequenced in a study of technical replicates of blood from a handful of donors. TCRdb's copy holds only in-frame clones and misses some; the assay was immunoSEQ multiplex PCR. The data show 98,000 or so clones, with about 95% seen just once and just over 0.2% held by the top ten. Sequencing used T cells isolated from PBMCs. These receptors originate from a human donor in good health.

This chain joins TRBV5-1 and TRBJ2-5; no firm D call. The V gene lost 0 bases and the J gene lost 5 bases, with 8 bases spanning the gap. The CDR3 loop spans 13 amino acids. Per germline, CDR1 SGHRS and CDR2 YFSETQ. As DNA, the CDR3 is TGCGCCAGCAGCTTGGAATATCGTGAGACCCAGTACTTC. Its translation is CASSLEYRETQYF.

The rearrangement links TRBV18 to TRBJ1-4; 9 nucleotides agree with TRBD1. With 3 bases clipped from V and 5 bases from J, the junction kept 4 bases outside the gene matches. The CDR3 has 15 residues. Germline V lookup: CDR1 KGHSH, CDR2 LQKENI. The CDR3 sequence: CASSPTGGVNEKLFF. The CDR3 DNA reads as TGTGCCAGCTCACCTACAGGGGGCGTAAATGAAAAACTGTTTTTT.

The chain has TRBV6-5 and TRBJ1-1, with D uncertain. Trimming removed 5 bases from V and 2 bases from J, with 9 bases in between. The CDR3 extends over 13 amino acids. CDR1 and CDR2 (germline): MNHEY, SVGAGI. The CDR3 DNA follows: TGTGCCAGCAGTACGGGTAGTAACACTGAAGCTTTCTTT. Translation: CASSTGSNTEAFF.

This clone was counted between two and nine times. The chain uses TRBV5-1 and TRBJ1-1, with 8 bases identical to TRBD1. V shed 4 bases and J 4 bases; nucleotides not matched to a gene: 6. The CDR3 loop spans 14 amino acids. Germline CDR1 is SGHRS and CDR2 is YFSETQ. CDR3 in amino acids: CASSIAGQGTEAFF. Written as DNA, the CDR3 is TGCGCCAGCAGCATAGCCGGACAGGGCACTGAAGCTTTCTTT.

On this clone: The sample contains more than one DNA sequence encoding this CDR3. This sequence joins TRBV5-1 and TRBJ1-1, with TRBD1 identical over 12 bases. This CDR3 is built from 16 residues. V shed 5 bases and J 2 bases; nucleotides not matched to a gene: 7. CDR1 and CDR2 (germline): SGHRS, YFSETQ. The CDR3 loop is CASSSGTGGVNTEAFF. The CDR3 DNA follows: TGCGCCAGCAGTTCCGGGACAGGGGGCGTAAACACTGAAGCTTTCTTT.

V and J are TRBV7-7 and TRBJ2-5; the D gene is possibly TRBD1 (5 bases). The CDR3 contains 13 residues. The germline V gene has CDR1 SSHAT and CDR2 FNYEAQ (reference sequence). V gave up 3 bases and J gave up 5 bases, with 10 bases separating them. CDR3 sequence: CASSFRRAETQYF. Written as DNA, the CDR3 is TGTGCCAGCAGCTTCCGCAGGGCGGAGACCCAGTACTTC.

The chain's CDR3 is CAWISLMGNTIYF. In DNA form, the CDR3 reads TGTGCCTGGATTTCCCTAATGGGAAACACCATATATTTT. The V gene is TRBV30, the J gene TRBJ1-3, with D uncertain. The CDR3 runs to 13 residues. With 4 bases removed from V and 4 bases from J, the gap between germline ends came to 11 bases. In germline, CDR1 is GTSNPN, CDR2 SVGIG (reference sequence).

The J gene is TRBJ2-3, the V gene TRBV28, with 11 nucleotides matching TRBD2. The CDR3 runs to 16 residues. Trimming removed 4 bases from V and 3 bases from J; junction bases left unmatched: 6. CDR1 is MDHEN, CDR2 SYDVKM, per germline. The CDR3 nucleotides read TGTGCCAGCAGTTCCCCAACTAGCGGGAGAACAGATACGCAGTATTTT. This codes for CASSSPTSGRTDTQYF.

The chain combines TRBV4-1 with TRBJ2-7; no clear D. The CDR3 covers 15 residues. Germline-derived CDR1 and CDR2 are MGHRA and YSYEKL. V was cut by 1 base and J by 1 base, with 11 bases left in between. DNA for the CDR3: TGCGCCAGCAGCCAAGCTAGGCTCGGATCCTACGAGCAGTACTTC. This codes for CASSQARLGSYEQYF.

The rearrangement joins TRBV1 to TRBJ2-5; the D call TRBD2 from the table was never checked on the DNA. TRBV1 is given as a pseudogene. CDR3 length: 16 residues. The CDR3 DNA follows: TGCACCAGCAGCCAAGTGCGGGAGTGGATCGTGAATACCCAGTACTTC. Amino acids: CTSSQVREWIVNTQYF.

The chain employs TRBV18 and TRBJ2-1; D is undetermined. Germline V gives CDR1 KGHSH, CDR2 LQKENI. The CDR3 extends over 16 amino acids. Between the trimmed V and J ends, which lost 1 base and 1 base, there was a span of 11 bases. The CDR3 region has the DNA TGTGCCAGCTCACCACAAAATCCCTATTCCTACAATGAGCAGTTCTTC. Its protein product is CASSPQNPYSYNEQFF.

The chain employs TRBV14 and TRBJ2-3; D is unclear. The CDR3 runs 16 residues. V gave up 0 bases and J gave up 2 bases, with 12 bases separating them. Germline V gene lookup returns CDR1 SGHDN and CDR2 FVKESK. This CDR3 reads CASSQDFHSYTDTQYF. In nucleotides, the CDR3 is TGTGCCAGCAGCCAAGATTTTCACAGCTACACAGATACGCAGTATTTT.

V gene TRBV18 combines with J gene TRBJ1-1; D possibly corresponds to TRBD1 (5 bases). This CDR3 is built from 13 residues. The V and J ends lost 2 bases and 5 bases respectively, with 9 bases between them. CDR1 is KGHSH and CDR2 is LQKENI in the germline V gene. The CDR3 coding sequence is TGTGCCAGCTCACCAGGGGCGCGAACTGAAGCTTTCTTT. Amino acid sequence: CASSPGARTEAFF.

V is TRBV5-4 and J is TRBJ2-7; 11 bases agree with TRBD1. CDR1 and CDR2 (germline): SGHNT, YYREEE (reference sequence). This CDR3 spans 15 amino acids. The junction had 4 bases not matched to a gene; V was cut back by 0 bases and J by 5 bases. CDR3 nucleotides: TGTGCCAGCAGCTTGGGCGGACAGGGGGCTCACGAGCAGTACTTC. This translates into CASSLGGQGAHEQYF.

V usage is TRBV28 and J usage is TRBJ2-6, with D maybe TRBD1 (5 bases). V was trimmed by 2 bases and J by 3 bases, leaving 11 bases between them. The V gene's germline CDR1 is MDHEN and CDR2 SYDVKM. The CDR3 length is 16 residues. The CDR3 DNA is TGTGCCAGCAGTTTAACAGGTTTTATTGGGGCCAACGTCCTGACTTTC. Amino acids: CASSLTGFIGANVLTF.

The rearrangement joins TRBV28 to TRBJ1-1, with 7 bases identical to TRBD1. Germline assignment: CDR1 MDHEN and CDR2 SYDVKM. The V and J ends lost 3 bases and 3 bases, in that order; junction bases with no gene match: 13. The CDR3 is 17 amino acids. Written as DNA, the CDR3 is TGTGCCAGCAGTTTGCTAACGTCCAGGGGGTTGGACACTGAAGCTTTCTTT. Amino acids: CASSLLTSRGLDTEAFF. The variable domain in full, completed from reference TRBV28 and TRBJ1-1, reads DVKVTQSSRYLVKRTGEKVFLECVQDMDHENMFWYRQDPGLGLRLIYFSYDVKMKEKGDIPEGYSVSREKKERFSLILESASTNQTSMYLCASSLLTSRGLDTEAFFGQGTRLTVV.

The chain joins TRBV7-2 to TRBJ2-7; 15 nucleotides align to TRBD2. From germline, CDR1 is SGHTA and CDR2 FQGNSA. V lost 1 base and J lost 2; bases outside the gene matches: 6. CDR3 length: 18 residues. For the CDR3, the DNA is TGTGCCAGCAGCTTAGAGGGACTAGCGGGAGGCCCCACCTACGAGCAGTACTTC. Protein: CASSLEGLAGGPTYEQYF.

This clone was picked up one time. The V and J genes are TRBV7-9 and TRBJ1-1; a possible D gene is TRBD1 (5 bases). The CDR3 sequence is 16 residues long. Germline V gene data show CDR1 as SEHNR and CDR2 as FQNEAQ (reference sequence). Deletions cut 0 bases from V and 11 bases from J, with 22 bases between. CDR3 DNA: TGTGCCAGCAGCTTAGCTTCGACAGTTAAAAGAACAAAGGCTTTCTTT. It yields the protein CASSLASTVKRTKAFF.